This TCR beta chain was sequenced for a study of T cell clones after liver transplantation. On the study more broadly: Patients counted as tolerant after at least one year off all immunosuppression, enzymes not exceeding twice normal.

Per germline, CDR1 ENHRY and CDR2 SYGVKD. The CDR3 has 15 residues. The V and J ends lost 2 bases and 4 bases respectively, with 11 bases between them. With respect to this clone: Antigen specificity is unknown.

Assay: immunoSEQ multiplex PCR; the TCRdb copy retains only in-frame clones and omits some. The sample gives just under 60,000 clones, around three quarters of which show up once; roughly 2.8% is in the top ten. Whole-study findings and limits: Rather than being deleted, graft donor-reactive T cells may have moved into the graft. A larger donor-reactive than third-party decline suggested partial antigen-specific deletion. Low donor cell numbers restricted donor-reactive repertoire measurement in a couple of subjects.

This clonotype was obtained from a human patient who received a liver transplant. Some T cells may be transferred from the graft donor. The rearrangement uses TRBV10-3 and TRBJ2-2; D perhaps matches TRBD1 (6 bases). Material: CD4+ T cells from blood, obtained at the approximately 16-month timepoint. The CDR3 loop reads CAISERGSPTGELFF. CDR3 DNA sequence: TGTGCCATCAGTGAGAGGGGGAGTCCCACCGGGGAGCTGTTTTTT.